The 31 T cell receptor beta chains below come from one sample, sequenced in a study of control samples from healthy donors and cancer patients. TCRdb's copy holds only in-frame clones and misses some; the assay was immunoSEQ multiplex PCR. Of about 160,000 clones in the sample, roughly 90% were seen once. Sequencing was performed on blood. These receptors were obtained from a woman aged 25 to 45 in good health.

The CDR3 protein is CATSDQKGEQFF. The CDR3 DNA follows: TGTGCCACCAGTGATCAAAAAGGGGAGCAGTTCTTC. The genes are TRBV24-1 and TRBJ2-1; D uncertain. Deletions cut 3 bases from V and 10 bases from J, with 9 bases between. CDR3 length: 12 residues. From germline, CDR1 is KGHDR and CDR2 SFDVKD.

The gene calls are TRBV30 and TRBJ2-5; possibly TRBD1 for D (6 bases). With 5 bases removed from V and 3 bases from J, the gap between germline ends came to 16 bases. From germline, CDR1 is GTSNPN and CDR2 SVGIG (reference sequence). CDR3 length: 14 amino acids. CDR3 loop: CAWAPGTREETQYF. DNA for the CDR3: TGTGCCTGGGCCCCTGGGACACGCGAAGAGACCCAGTACTTC.

This clone was recorded once. V usage is TRBV11-1 and J usage is TRBJ2-2; TRBD1 matches 12 bases. The trim removed 5 bases at V and 2 bases at J, leaving 3 bases unmatched. The CDR3 is 16 residues long. The germline gives CDR1 SGHAT, CDR2 FQDESV (reference sequence). This chain's CDR3 is CASSRDRGRNTGELFF. The CDR3 nucleotides read TGTGCCAGCAGCCGGGACAGGGGGCGCAACACCGGGGAGCTGTTTTTT.

V gene TRBV11-2 combines with J gene TRBJ1-1; D is undetermined. The CDR3 contains 14 residues. The V and J ends lost 0 bases and 10 bases respectively, with 15 bases between them. The germline CDR1 and CDR2 sequences are SGHAT and FQNNGV. CDR3 region: CASSLDERPRLAFF. CDR3 DNA sequence: TGTGCCAGCAGCTTAGATGAAAGGCCACGGTTAGCTTTCTTT.

The chain is built from TRBV10-3 and TRBJ2-1, with 7 positions matching TRBD2. After removal of 2 bases from V and 4 bases from J, the junction contained 2 bases not matched to a gene. This CDR3 region has 14 residues. Germline lookup yields CDR1 ENHRY and CDR2 SYGVKD. The CDR3 sequence is CAISEGLGYNEQFF. CDR3 DNA sequence: TGTGCCATCAGTGAGGGACTAGGTTACAATGAGCAGTTCTTC.

The CDR3, as DNA: TGTGCCAGCAGTGAATGGGCCGGACGCACAGATACGCAGTATTTT. This gives the protein CASSEWAGRTDTQYF. The chain uses TRBV6-1 and TRBJ2-3; D not resolved. Trimming took 2 bases from V and 1 from J, leaving 10 bases between them. Germline CDR1 and CDR2: MNHNS and SASEGT. CDR3 length: 15 amino acids.

The rearrangement joins TRBV7-6 to TRBJ2-5; 8 nucleotides match TRBD1. Germline V gives CDR1 SGHVS, CDR2 FNYEAQ. V shed 5 bases, J shed 6 bases, and the junction held 8 bases outside the gene matches. The CDR3 runs to 14 residues. CDR3 sequence reads: CASSQDRDVKTQYF. For the CDR3, the DNA is TGTGCCAGCAGCCAGGACAGGGATGTGAAGACCCAGTACTTC.

This chain connects TRBV7-2 to TRBJ2-5; D not resolved. This CDR3 is 13 amino acids long. The V end was cut by 1 base, the J end by 2 bases, with 5 bases between. CDR1 and CDR2 (germline): SGHTA, FQGNSA. CDR3: CASSLDDQETQYF. The CDR3 DNA reads TGTGCCAGCAGCTTAGACGATCAAGAGACCCAGTACTTC.

V and J are TRBV5-1 and TRBJ2-2; the match to TRBD1 covers 8 bases. Germline lookup yields CDR1 SGHRS and CDR2 YFSETQ. J was trimmed by 4 bases and V by 0 bases; bases with no gene match: 11. The CDR3 is made up of 18 amino acids. The CDR3 DNA reads TGCGCCAGCAGCTTGGTTCAGGGGGCTGGTTGGGCCACCGGGGAGCTGTTTTTT. This gives the protein CASSLVQGAGWATGELFF.

The chain has TRBV7-2 and TRBJ2-1; 9 bases align to TRBD2. V shed 4 bases, J shed 8 bases, and the junction held 12 bases outside the gene matches. The CDR3 sequence is 16 residues long. Germline lookup yields CDR1 SGHTA and CDR2 FQGNSA. Written as DNA, the CDR3 is TGTGCCAGCAGCTATGAGAGCGGGAGGCCGGGGGATGAGCAGTTCTTC. Protein product: CASSYESGRPGDEQFF.

The chain has TRBV20-1 and TRBJ1-2; no definite D call. Trimming cost V 4 bases and J 12 bases, with 15 bases left between them. Germline V lookup: CDR1 DFQATT, CDR2 SNEGSKA (reference sequence). There are 11 residues in the CDR3. The CDR3 DNA reads as TGCAGTGCTATAACCAGGTCTCTGCACACCTTC. It translates to CSAITRSLHTF.

The chain recombines TRBV6-5 with TRBJ2-7; tentative D call: TRBD1 (5 bases). The CDR3 runs 14 residues. Trimming cost V 6 bases and J 1 base, with 13 bases left between them. Germline V gene sequence: CDR1 MNHEY, CDR2 SVGAGI. This CDR3 is CASRRDSPSYEQYF. The CDR3 nucleotides read TGTGCCAGCAGGCGTGACAGCCCTTCCTACGAGCAGTACTTC.

This clone was picked up one time. The CDR3 region has the DNA TGTGCCAGCATTCCGACTAGCGGGAGTGCCTCTAACACAGATACGCAGTATTTT. Residues: CASIPTSGSASNTDTQYF. V gene TRBV28 combines with J gene TRBJ2-3; the match to TRBD2 covers 12 bases. Germline CDR1 is MDHEN and CDR2 is SYDVKM. The length of the CDR3 is 18 residues. Unmatched junction bases numbered 13, after V lost 7 bases and J lost 2 bases.

The CDR3 DNA reads as TGTGCCAGTAACGCCGCTGGAAACACCATATATTTT. Protein sequence: CASNAAGNTIYF. The rearrangement joins TRBV19 to TRBJ1-3; D uncertain. The V gene lost 7 bases and the J gene lost 2 bases, with 6 bases spanning the gap. Germline V gene data show CDR1 as LNHDA and CDR2 as SQIVND (reference sequence). This CDR3 comprises 12 residues.

The gene calls are TRBV11-2 and TRBJ2-7; TRBD2 is a possible D gene (5 bases). This CDR3 comprises 16 residues. V gave up 2 bases and J gave up 1 base, with 15 bases separating them. The germline V gene has CDR1 SGHAT and CDR2 FQNNGV. The CDR3 DNA is TGTGCCAGCAGCTTATTTATTAGCGCGCAATCCTACGAGCAGTACTTC. It encodes CASSLFISAQSYEQYF.

The J gene is TRBJ1-5, the V gene TRBV21-1. TRBV21-1 represents a pseudogene. The CDR3 contains 15 residues. CDR3 region: CASSKAVGSGQPQHF. CDR3 DNA sequence: TGTGCCAGCAGCAAAGCGGTAGGGTCGGGACAGCCCCAGCATTTT.

This chain's CDR3 is CASSPLGQANTGELFF. The CDR3 DNA reads TGTGCCAGCAGCCCCTTAGGGCAGGCGAACACCGGGGAGCTGTTTTTT. The chain combines TRBV7-3 with TRBJ2-2; D not certain. Germline lookup yields CDR1 SGHTA and CDR2 FQGTGA. This CDR3 is 16 amino acids long. V gave up 5 bases and J gave up 0 bases, with 13 bases separating them.

The chain links TRBV28 to TRBJ1-1, with no clear D. V lost 1 base and J 0 bases, leaving 15 bases between the germline ends. The CDR3 loop spans 17 amino acids. CDR1 and CDR2 from the germline V gene are MDHEN and SYDVKM. The CDR3 region has the DNA TGTGCCAGCAGTTTATTTGCCGTCGCCGCCTTGAACACTGAAGCTTTCTTT. This translates into CASSLFAVAALNTEAFF.

This chain joins TRBV9 and TRBJ2-3; TRBD2 matches at 8 bases. Germline V gene sequence: CDR1 SGDLS, CDR2 YYNGEE. Trimming cost V 0 bases and J 5 bases; bases outside gene matches: 8. The CDR3 has 16 amino acids. CDR3 sequence (DNA): TGTGCCAGCAGCGTAGTCCCAGCGGGAGTGGGAGATACGCAGTATTTT. It specifies CASSVVPAGVGDTQYF.

J is TRBJ2-7 and V is TRBV12-3 or TRBV12-4; D uncertain. Trimming shortened V by 3 bases and J by 2 bases, and 8 bases separated the two germline ends. The CDR3 spans 13 residues. The CDR3 region is CASSFSRPYEQYF. In DNA, the CDR3 is TGTGCCAGCAGTTTCTCCCGTCCCTACGAGCAGTACTTC.

The CDR3 protein is CSVGGPSSEEQYF. Here the CDR3 DNA reads TGCAGCGTTGGAGGGCCAAGCAGTGAGGAACAGTACTTC. The genes are TRBV29-1 and TRBJ2-7, with a tentative D call TRBD2 (5 bases). The length of the CDR3 is 13 residues. The V gene lost 4 bases and the J gene lost 10 bases, with 20 bases spanning the gap. Germline V lookup: CDR1 SQVTM, CDR2 ANQGSEA.

The chain links TRBV15 to TRBJ2-2, with D unresolved. The germline CDR1 and CDR2 sequences are LNHNV and YYDKDF (reference sequence). V shed 3 bases and J shed 6 bases, with 2 bases lying between them. CDR3 length: 11 amino acids. The CDR3 DNA reads TGTGCCACCAGCAGCCCCGGGGAGCTGTTTTTT. Its protein product is CATSSPGELFF.

This clone occurred a few times. DNA for the CDR3: TGCGCCAGCAGCCAAGTTAACAGGGTAATGAACACTGAAGCTTTCTTT. It yields the protein CASSQVNRVMNTEAFF. The gene calls are TRBV4-1 and TRBJ1-1, with a tentative D call TRBD1 (6 bases). The CDR3 covers 16 residues. Germline V CDR1 and CDR2: MGHRA, YSYEKL. The V and J ends lost 1 base and 0 bases respectively, with 12 bases between them.

In its sample, this clone was seen a few times. This chain connects TRBV28 to TRBJ1-2; 9 bases are shared with TRBD1. This CDR3 is 14 amino acids long. Trimming cost V 5 bases and J 2 bases; bases outside gene matches: 3. Germline CDR1 MDHEN, CDR2 SYDVKM. CDR3 loop: CASSGGTGNYGYTF. The CDR3 region has the DNA TGTGCCAGCAGTGGGGGGACAGGGAACTATGGCTACACCTTC.

As for this clone: One junction end does not reproduce the germline sequence, and a read error may be involved. The chain uses TRBV5-4 and TRBJ1-2; TRBD1 agrees at 9 bases. The CDR3 is 12 residues long. CDR1 is SGHNT and CDR2 is YYREEE in the germline V gene (reference sequence). CDR3 residues: CASSLAHRDRAF. The CDR3 bases are TGTGCCAGCAGCTTGGCCCATCGGGACAGGGCCTTC.

As DNA, the CDR3 is TGTGCCAGCAGATTCCCTGGACGGAACTCCTACGAGCAGTACTTC. Translated: CASRFPGRNSYEQYF. V gene TRBV11-2 combines with J gene TRBJ2-7, with D unresolved. The germline V gene encodes CDR1 SGHAT and CDR2 FQNNGV. The CDR3 contains 15 residues. V was trimmed by 6 bases and J by 0 bases, leaving 15 bases between them. Filled out from reference TRBV11-2 and TRBJ2-7, the complete variable domain reads EAGVAQSPRYKIIEKRQSVAFWCNPISGHATLYWYQQILGQGPKLLIQFQNNGVVDDSQLPKDRFSAERLKGVDSTLKIQPAKLEDSAVYLCASRFPGRNSYEQYFGPGTRLTVT.

The chain is built from TRBV7-6 and TRBJ2-3; D not certain. The CDR3 contains 14 residues. Germline assignment: CDR1 SGHVS and CDR2 FNYEAQ. V was clipped by 5 bases and J by 0 bases, with 9 bases between them. CDR3 loop: CASSPGSSTDTQYF. The CDR3, as DNA: TGTGCCAGCAGCCCCGGTTCTAGCACAGATACGCAGTATTTT. Together with reference TRBV7-6 and TRBJ2-3, the CDR3 gives the full variable domain: GAGVSQSPRYKVTKRGQDVALRCDPISGHVSLYWYRQALGQGPEFLTYFNYEAQQDKSGLPNDRFSAERPEGSISTLTIQRTEQRDSAMYRCASSPGSSTDTQYFGPGTRLTVL.

J is TRBJ2-6 and V is TRBV5-1; weak D call: TRBD1 (7 bases). Trimming removed 4 bases from V and 0 bases from J, with 14 bases in between. The germline V gene has CDR1 SGHRS and CDR2 YFSETQ. The CDR3 has 17 residues. CDR3 residues: CASSPGDRFSGANVLTF. The CDR3 DNA reads as TGCGCCAGCAGCCCGGGGGACAGATTCTCTGGGGCCAACGTCCTGACTTTC. Supplemented by reference TRBV5-1 and TRBJ2-6, the full variable domain reads KAGVTQTPRYLIKTRGQQVTLSCSPISGHRSVSWYQQTPGQGLQFLFEYFSETQRNKGNFPGRFSGRQFSNSRSEMNVSTLELGDSALYLCASSPGDRFSGANVLTFGAGSRLTVL.

V is TRBV28 and J is TRBJ1-4; possible D gene TRBD1, 5 bases. Trimming left V 3 bases short and J 3 bases short, with 8 bases between. The length of the CDR3 is 14 residues. CDR1 and CDR2 from the germline V gene are MDHEN and SYDVKM. Written as DNA, the CDR3 is TGTGCCAGCAGTTTTGCGGGGGCTAATGAAAAACTGTTTTTT. This codes for CASSFAGANEKLFF. The variable domain in full, with the rest retrieved from reference TRBV28 and TRBJ1-4, is DVKVTQSSRYLVKRTGEKVFLECVQDMDHENMFWYRQDPGLGLRLIYFSYDVKMKEKGDIPEGYSVSREKKERFSLILESASTNQTSMYLCASSFAGANEKLFFGSGTQLSVL.

The chain is built from TRBV19 and TRBJ1-5; possibly TRBD1 for D (6 bases). The CDR3 totals 15 residues. CDR1 and CDR2 from the germline V gene are LNHDA and SQIVND (reference sequence). Deletions cut 4 bases from V and 0 bases from J, with 10 bases between. CDR3 residues: CASSTYRDSNQPQHF. The CDR3 nucleotides read TGTGCCAGTAGTACCTACAGGGATAGCAATCAGCCCCAGCATTTT.

There are a few counts of this clone. V and J are TRBV3-1 (or the pseudogene TRBV3-2) and TRBJ1-5; 10 nucleotides match TRBD1. CDR1 LGHDT and CDR2 YNNKEL come from the germline V gene (reference sequence). With V trimmed by 1 base and J by 4 bases, 1 base remained unmatched. CDR3 length: 15 amino acids. The CDR3 DNA sequence: TGTGCCAGCAGCCAAGGGGACAGGGGTAATCAGCCCCAGCATTTT. This translates into CASSQGDRGNQPQHF.